This is a list of T cell receptor beta chains from one sample in a study of regulatory and conventional T cells in RAG deficiency. Sequencing was performed with immunoSEQ multiplex PCR; in TCRdb, only in-frame clones are kept and a portion is missing. The data hold roughly 8,100 clones, with about 84% observed a single time. The same data also contributed to another study, on regulatory T cells.

The sample comprised CD8+ T cells sorted from blood. These receptors were obtained from a human donor in good health. The CDR3 runs from the conserved cysteine through the conserved F or W. Each record gives: clone size, J gene, V gene, D gene, CDR3 protein, CDR3 DNA. D genes are given only for firm matches. Size tells how often a clone was seen (once, few, many) or the class of an expanded clone, and some rows leave it out.

size: few; J: TRBJ1-3; V: TRBV2; D: .; CDR3: CASSNRNGNTIYF; DNA: TGTGCCAGCAGTAACAGGAACGGAAACACCATATATTTT
size: .; J: TRBJ2-3; V: TRBV7-9; D: .; CDR3: CASSLRDTYTDTQYF; DNA: TGTGCCAGCAGCCTGCGGGACACTTACACAGATACGCAGTATTTT
size: .; J: TRBJ1-1; V: TRBV7-8; D: .; CDR3: CASSLAYSTEAFF; DNA: TGTGCCAGCAGCTTAGCGTACAGCACTGAAGCTTTCTTT
size: .; J: TRBJ2-7; V: TRBV21-1; D: .; CDR3: CASSKAEMTRPLEQYF; DNA: TGTGCCAGCAGCAAAGCAGAGATGACTAGGCCCCTCGAGCAGTACTTC
size: .; J: TRBJ2-2; V: TRBV27; D: .; CDR3: CASSIMDFGELFF; DNA: TGTGCCAGCAGTATCATGGACTTTGGGGAGCTGTTTTTT
size: .; J: TRBJ2-3; V: TRBV15; D: TRBD2; CDR3: CATSTGLALHTDTQYF; DNA: TGTGCCACCAGCACCGGACTAGCCCTACACACAGATACGCAGTATTTT
size: .; J: TRBJ2-7; V: TRBV5-6; D: .; CDR3: CASSFFNRRYEQYF; DNA: TGTGCCAGCAGCTTTTTCAACAGGCGTTACGAGCAGTACTTC
size: .; J: TRBJ2-5; V: TRBV10-3; D: .; CDR3: CAISESGQNGETQYF; DNA: TGTGCCATCAGTGAGTCCGGACAGAATGGGGAGACCCAGTACTTC
size: once; J: TRBJ1-2; V: TRBV6-5; D: .; CDR3: CASSKTVNYGYTF; DNA: TGTGCCAGCAGTAAGACAGTTAACTATGGCTACACCTTC
size: .; J: TRBJ2-7; V: TRBV7-8; D: TRBD1; CDR3: CASSYGTDYEQYF; DNA: TGTGCCAGCAGCTATGGGACAGATTACGAGCAGTACTTC
size: .; J: TRBJ1-2; V: TRBV10-1; D: .; CDR3: CASSAGPLGANYGYTF; DNA: TGCGCCAGTTCCGCGGGACCCCTCGGAGCTAACTATGGCTACACCTTC
size: .; J: TRBJ2-5; V: TRBV7-9; D: TRBD1; CDR3: CASSLTGLVGQETQYF; DNA: TGTGCCAGCAGCTTGACAGGGCTGGTGGGGCAAGAGACCCAGTACTTC
size: once; J: TRBJ2-2; V: TRBV19; D: .; CDR3: CASGLTGELFF; DNA: TGTGCCAGTGGTCTAACCGGGGAGCTGTTTTTT
size: .; J: TRBJ2-6; V: TRBV19; D: .; CDR3: CASSILALGANVLTF; DNA: TGTGCCAGTAGTATTTTGGCGCTGGGGGCCAACGTCCTGACTTTC
size: .; J: TRBJ2-5; V: TRBV5-1; D: .; CDR3: CARIPVETQYF; DNA: TGCGCCCGAATCCCCGTGGAGACCCAGTACTTC
size: .; J: TRBJ2-7; V: TRBV5-1; D: TRBD2; CDR3: CASSLVGLAGGSFEQYF; DNA: TGCGCCAGCAGCTTGGTCGGACTAGCGGGAGGTTCGTTCGAGCAGTACTTC
size: .; J: TRBJ2-7; V: TRBV7-9; D: TRBD1; CDR3: CASGDRAYEQYF; DNA: TGTGCCAGCGGCGACAGGGCCTACGAGCAGTACTTC
size: .; J: TRBJ2-7; V: TRBV7-2; D: .; CDR3: CASSLSRQSYEQYF; DNA: TGTGCCAGCAGCTTATCCCGACAGTCCTACGAGCAGTACTTC
size: .; J: TRBJ1-2; V: TRBV7-9; D: .; CDR3: CASSSITGDANYGYTF; DNA: TGTGCCAGCAGCTCAATAACCGGAGATGCCAACTATGGCTACACCTTC
size: .; J: TRBJ1-3; V: TRBV7-9; D: .; CDR3: CASSPPQGPSGNTIYF; DNA: TGTGCCAGCAGCCCCCCGCAGGGACCCTCTGGAAACACCATATATTTT
size: .; J: TRBJ1-6; V: TRBV28; D: .; CDR3: CASSLFGTSYNSPLHF; DNA: TGTGCCAGCAGTTTATTTGGGACATCTTATAATTCACCCCTCCACTTT
size: .; J: TRBJ1-1; V: TRBV19; D: .; CDR3: CASSIAGSGAEAFF; DNA: TGTGCCAGTAGTATAGCAGGATCTGGGGCTGAAGCTTTCTTT